The 17 T cell receptor beta chains below come from one sample, sequenced in a study of T-cell reconstitution after alpha-beta-depleted transplantation in children. Using unique molecular identifiers, the investigators prepared the TCRbeta library. Each CDR3 protein gets one entry after TCRdb re-called the PCR reads with MiXCR. The data show more than 150,000 distinct CDR3 sequences, with about 6.4% seen just once and about 2.9% held by the top ten. This material consisted of PBMCs from the stem cell graft donor, taken from the stem cell graft. The receptors stem from a human donor who donated a stem cell graft to a child with Wiskott-Aldrich syndrome.

The chain links TRBV4-3 to TRBJ2-4; the D gene could be TRBD1 or TRBD2 (5 bases each). Trimming pared 2 bases from V and 1 base from J, leaving 15 bases between. This CDR3 is 17 amino acids long. Germline V gene sequence: CDR1 LGHNA, CDR2 YSLEER. The CDR3 nucleotides read TGCGCCAGCAGCCAACAGGACACCCGGGACGCCAAAAACATTCAGTACTTC. This codes for CASSQQDTRDAKNIQYF.

The J gene is TRBJ2-2, the V gene TRBV4-2; the D call may be TRBD1 or TRBD2 (5 bases each). This CDR3 has 16 residues. V was pared by 5 bases and J by 5 bases, with 18 bases between. Germline V CDR1 and CDR2: LGHNA, YNFKEQ. The CDR3 loop is CASSGADTRKTGELFF. The CDR3 nucleotides are TGTGCCAGCAGCGGGGCGGATACTAGAAAAACCGGGGAGCTGTTTTTT.

This clonotype showed up many times. The chain couples TRBV20-1 to TRBJ2-3, with D perhaps assigned TRBD1 or TRBD2 (6 bases each). Between the trimmed V and J ends, which lost 3 bases and 0 bases, there was a span of 16 bases. Germline CDR1 and CDR2: DFQATT and SNEGSKA (reference sequence). This CDR3 has 16 residues. The DNA of the CDR3 is TGCAGTGCTAGGCCTTGGGGGGCTTCAAGCACAGATACGCAGTATTTT. Amino acid sequence: CSARPWGASSTDTQYF.

In this sample, this clonotype turned up many times. This rearrangement joins TRBV4-2 to TRBJ2-7; no reliable D call. Germline assignment: CDR1 LGHNA and CDR2 YNFKEQ. Trimming stripped 5 bases from V and 5 bases from J, with 7 bases between. The CDR3 extends over 11 amino acids. CDR3 bases: TGTGCCAGCAGCTCCGAGAACGAGCAGTACTTC. The encoded protein is CASSSENEQYF.

There are many counts of this clonotype. The chain uses TRBV7-8 and TRBJ1-5, with D uncertain. V shed 1 base and J shed 3 bases, with 13 bases lying between them. The germline V gene encodes CDR1 SGHVS and CDR2 FQNEAQ. The CDR3 is made up of 16 amino acids. CDR3 residues: CASSLGGFEPNQPQHF. The CDR3 nucleotides read TGTGCCAGCAGCTTAGGTGGCTTCGAACCCAATCAGCCCCAGCATTTT.

The sample holds a few counts of this clonotype. The V call is TRBV28, the J call TRBJ2-1; TRBD1 is a possible D gene (6 bases). The CDR3 consists of 15 residues. Trimming pared 3 bases from V and 7 bases from J, leaving 16 bases between. Per germline, CDR1 MDHEN and CDR2 SYDVKM. The CDR3 nucleotides read TGTGCCAGCAGTTTTGACTTGGGGGCACAGAATGAGCAGTTCTTC. Protein sequence: CASSFDLGAQNEQFF.

This clonotype occurred a few times. J is TRBJ2-5 and V is TRBV18, with a tentative D call TRBD1 (6 bases). Trimming stripped 2 bases from V and 0 bases from J, with 10 bases between. Germline V gene lookup returns CDR1 KGHSH and CDR2 LQKENI. The CDR3 contains 15 residues. CDR3: CASSPSGQYQETQYF. CDR3 in DNA: TGTGCCAGCTCACCATCCGGACAGTACCAAGAGACCCAGTACTTC.

This clonotype was counted between two and nine times. The V gene is TRBV7-2, the J gene TRBJ2-7; 14 bases align to TRBD2. This CDR3 contains 18 residues. The J segment lost 2 bases and the V segment lost 0 bases, leaving 6 bases of the junction unmatched. CDR1 is SGHTA, CDR2 FQGNSA, per germline. The CDR3 sequence is CASSLALGLAGETYEQYF. CDR3 nucleotides: TGTGCCAGCAGCTTAGCCTTGGGACTAGCGGGAGAGACCTACGAGCAGTACTTC.

Here the CDR3 reads CAWSVDPYEQYF. DNA of the CDR3: TGTGCCTGGAGTGTAGACCCGTACGAGCAGTACTTC. V is TRBV30 and J is TRBJ2-7; D is ambiguous. The CDR3 runs 12 residues. The germline gives CDR1 GTSNPN, CDR2 SVGIG (reference sequence). The V gene lost 0 bases and the J gene lost 4 bases, with 7 bases spanning the gap.

This clonotype was detected many times. The chain carries TRBV6-5 and TRBJ2-5; TRBD1 agrees at 7 bases. V shed 7 bases and J 4 bases; nucleotides not matched to a gene: 3. CDR1 is MNHEY, CDR2 SVGAGI, per germline. This CDR3 is 12 amino acids long. CDR3 sequence reads: CASKGAGETQYF. The CDR3 DNA reads TGTGCCAGCAAGGGGGCTGGAGAGACCCAGTACTTC.

This clonotype was observed many times. The chain carries TRBV10-1 and TRBJ2-3; 13 nucleotides agree with TRBD2. CDR1 is WNHNN, CDR2 SYGVQD, per germline (reference sequence). There are 15 residues in the CDR3. J was trimmed by 4 bases and V by 6 bases; bases with no gene match: 4. The DNA of the CDR3 is TGCGCCAGCAGCCGGACTAGCGGGGGAGCAGATACGCAGTATTTT. Amino acids: CASSRTSGGADTQYF.

This clonotype was observed many times. V usage is TRBV5-1 and J usage is TRBJ2-3, with TRBD1 identical over 9 bases. V shed 4 bases, J shed 3 bases, and the junction held 3 bases outside the gene matches. CDR3 length: 14 amino acids. Germline CDR1 and CDR2: SGHRS and YFSETQ. In DNA, the CDR3 is TGCGCCAGCAGCAGGACAGGGGCTACAGATACGCAGTATTTT. Encoded protein: CASSRTGATDTQYF.

In this sample, this clonotype turned up a few times. This rearrangement joins TRBV5-1 to TRBJ2-1; D is unresolved. Looked up from germline, CDR1 is SGHRS and CDR2 is YFSETQ. Between the trimmed V and J ends, which lost 2 bases and 2 bases, there was a span of 17 bases. This CDR3 contains 17 residues. CDR3 coding DNA: TGCGCCAGCAGCTTCCCTTACAAGGTTTATCCCTACAATGAGCAGTTCTTC. Encoded protein: CASSFPYKVYPYNEQFF.

The V gene is TRBV18, the J gene TRBJ2-1, with D possibly TRBD2 on 6 matching bases. In germline, CDR1 is KGHSH, CDR2 LQKENI. This CDR3 contains 13 residues. Trimming removed 0 bases at V and 9 bases at J, with 9 bases between. CDR3 nucleotide sequence: TGTGCCAGCTCACCACCGGGGGGATTTGAGCAGTTCTTC. As protein: CASSPPGGFEQFF.

The V call is TRBV5-6, the J call TRBJ2-3; TRBD1 matches at 9 bases. V trimming: 4 bases; J trimming: 8 bases; junction bases outside the gene matches: 11. CDR1 and CDR2 (germline): SGHDT, YYEEEE. The CDR3 sequence is 15 residues long. The CDR3 reads CASSIGTGYLGTQYF. The CDR3 DNA follows: TGTGCCAGCAGCATTGGGACAGGGTATTTGGGTACGCAGTATTTT.

The chain is built from TRBV30 and TRBJ1-1; D remains ambiguous. Per the germline V gene, CDR1 is GTSNPN and CDR2 is SVGIG (reference sequence). The CDR3 spans 12 residues. V shed 0 bases and J shed 4 bases, with 6 bases lying between them. CDR3: CAWSVMSTEAFF. The CDR3 nucleotides read TGTGCCTGGAGTGTTATGAGCACTGAAGCTTTCTTT.

This clonotype appeared many times. J is TRBJ2-1 and V is TRBV14, with 8 nucleotides matching TRBD1. The CDR3 consists of 16 residues. J was trimmed by 12 bases and V by 0 bases; bases with no gene match: 13. Germline lookup yields CDR1 SGHDN and CDR2 FVKESK. The CDR3 here is CASSQDTGQGPRGQFF. DNA of the CDR3: TGTGCCAGCAGCCAAGATACCGGACAGGGCCCCAGGGGGCAGTTCTTC.